The source of this T cell receptor (beta chain) is a study of T cells expressing NK-cell markers. Study summary: Underlying the TCR beta repertoires were sorted CD3+CD56+NKG2C+, CD3+CD56+NKG2C- and CD3+CD56-NKG2C+ T cells.

The CDR3 spans 14 residues. The TCR beta cDNA came from 5'RACE template switching with UMIs. For each CDR3 protein, TCRdb gives one entry from its re-call of the 5' RACE reads, without DNA. Recorded for this sample: about 260,000 distinct CDR3 sequences. The receptor comes from a woman aged 18-70 years in good health. This chain links TRBV12-3 or TRBV12-4 with TRBJ2-1; TCRdb returns TRBD1, unconfirmable since there is no DNA. The sequencing sample was made of blood T cells: a sorted CD56 or NKG2C T cell subset, CD4+ or CD8+ T cells, or bulk PBMC T cells (not recorded which). This CDR3 is CASSSGQPTGEQFF.